What follows are 15 T cell receptor beta chains derived from one specimen sequenced in a study of T cells in Graves' hyperthyroidism and ophthalmopathy. RNA transcripts served as the template for amplifying TCR beta CDR3 regions. The HTBI primer set served for first-round RT-PCR of the TCR CDR3. TCRdb independently ran MiXCR on the multiplex PCR reads; one entry per CDR3 protein. The top ten hold 45% to 50% of the sample, which has 350,000 or so distinct CDR3 sequences, roughly 18% seen once. The sequenced sample consisted of blood. The receptors originated from a woman aged 50 to 65 with Graves' hyperthyroidism.

CDR3 protein: CAWSWDISGNTIYF. The CDR3, as DNA: TGTGCCTGGAGTTGGGACATTTCTGGAAACACCATATATTTT. The J gene is TRBJ1-3, the V gene TRBV30, with D possibly being TRBD1 (6 bases). The CDR3 totals 14 residues. V lost 2 bases and J lost 1, with 9 bases in between. Germline loops: CDR1 GTSNPN, CDR2 SVGIG (reference sequence).

This clonotype was observed a few times. The chain is built from TRBV4-1 and TRBJ2-3, with TRBD1 as a possible D gene (6 bases). This CDR3 is built from 16 residues. The V gene lost 4 bases and the J gene lost 5 bases, with 19 bases spanning the gap. The germline V gene has CDR1 MGHRA and CDR2 YSYEKL. The CDR3 here is CASSLPGRGSRDTQYF. CDR3 nucleotide sequence: TGCGCCAGCAGCCTCCCAGGCAGGGGATCCAGAGATACGCAGTATTTT.

This chain uses TRBV6-1 with TRBJ2-5, with D tentatively TRBD2 (5 bases). V lost 1 base to trimming and J lost 5 bases, with 17 bases between them. The CDR3 length is 16 residues. CDR1 and CDR2 (germline): MNHNS, SASEGT. The DNA of the CDR3 is TGTGCCAGCAGTGAAGTTCTTGTGGGGAGCGAGGAGACCCAGTACTTC. Protein product: CASSEVLVGSEETQYF.

This clonotype was counted between two and nine times. The chain has TRBV19 and TRBJ1-4; D not certain. The CDR3 has 15 residues. CDR1 and CDR2 (germline): LNHDA, SQIVND (reference sequence). The V end lost 4 bases, the J end lost 0 bases, and 9 bases lay between the germline ends. CDR3 sequence reads: CASSTQRATNEKLFF. The CDR3 nucleotides read TGTGCCAGTAGTACACAGCGTGCAACTAATGAAAAACTGTTTTTT.

The chain has TRBV28 and TRBJ2-7; the D is unclear. This CDR3 comprises 13 residues. In germline, CDR1 is MDHEN, CDR2 SYDVKM. Trimming took off 5 bases at V and 6 bases at J, with 14 bases between the two ends. The CDR3 protein is CASSRADNVEQYF. The CDR3 DNA is TGTGCCAGCAGTCGGGCCGATAATGTCGAGCAGTACTTC.

The rearrangement links TRBV20-1 to TRBJ1-2; perhaps TRBD1 as D (6 bases). This CDR3 has 15 amino acids. CDR1 DFQATT and CDR2 SNEGSKA come from the germline V gene (reference sequence). V lost 6 bases, J lost 0 bases, and 17 bases lay in between. CDR3 region: CSAVKDSSTNYGYTF. The CDR3 DNA follows: TGCAGTGCCGTGAAGGACAGTTCAACTAACTATGGCTACACCTTC.

This clonotype was found many times. The chain is built from TRBV5-1 and TRBJ1-1, with TRBD1 matching over 7 bases. Germline CDR1 SGHRS, CDR2 YFSETQ. This CDR3 comprises 15 residues. Losses at the gene ends were 4 bases for V and 6 bases for J; bases not matched to a gene: 12. The CDR3 spells CASSIWTGRPAEAFF. The CDR3 bases are TGCGCCAGCAGCATATGGACAGGCCGTCCCGCTGAAGCTTTCTTT.

This clonotype has more than one count but fewer than ten. This chain uses TRBV28 with TRBJ1-1, with 9 bases aligning to TRBD1. Trimming cost V 5 bases and J 6 bases; bases outside gene matches: 7. Looked up from germline, CDR1 is MDHEN and CDR2 is SYDVKM. The CDR3 extends over 14 amino acids. The CDR3 loop reads CASSPPGQGSEAFF. The DNA of the CDR3 is TGTGCCAGCAGTCCGCCGGGACAGGGATCTGAAGCTTTCTTT.

The chain combines TRBV6-1 with TRBJ1-3; a possible D gene is TRBD1 (5 bases). V was pared by 6 bases and J by 2 bases, with 17 bases between. Looked up from germline, CDR1 is MNHNS and CDR2 is SASEGT. The CDR3 totals 16 residues. This chain's CDR3 is CASRRGGREAGNTIYF. CDR3 DNA sequence: TGTGCCAGCAGGAGGGGAGGGAGAGAGGCTGGAAACACCATATATTTT.

This clonotype appeared a few times. A much larger clone is a single base away; this may be a read error. V is TRBV5-1 and J is TRBJ1-5; weak D call: TRBD1 (6 bases). Between the trimmed V and J ends, which lost 3 bases and 6 bases, there was a span of 16 bases. The CDR3 contains 15 residues. Germline V gene sequence: CDR1 SGHRS, CDR2 YFSETQ. CDR3 amino acids: CASSSAGAQGQPQHF. Here the CDR3 DNA reads TGCGCCAGCAGCTCGGCGGGGGCGCAGGGTCAGCCCCAGCATTTT.

The sample holds many counts of this clonotype. The CDR3 DNA follows: TGTGCCAGCACCGGACCGGGACAGGGGACAGATACGCAGTATTTT. This codes for CASTGPGQGTDTQYF. V and J are TRBV28 and TRBJ2-3, with 10 bases identical to TRBD1. The CDR3 extends over 15 amino acids. Germline-derived CDR1 and CDR2 are MDHEN and SYDVKM. Unmatched junction bases numbered 7, after V lost 7 bases and J lost 3 bases.

This clonotype was found many times. This chain uses TRBV2 with TRBJ2-5, with D unclear. This CDR3 region has 12 residues. V lost 3 bases to trimming and J lost 4 bases, with 6 bases between them. The germline gives CDR1 SNHLY, CDR2 FYNNEI. For the CDR3, the DNA is TGTGCCAGCAGTGAGAGACGAGAGACCCAGTACTTC. Protein sequence: CASSERRETQYF.

The gene calls are TRBV11-2 and TRBJ1-5; D gene ambiguous. The CDR3 length is 15 residues. In germline, CDR1 is SGHAT, CDR2 FQNNGV. The V end was cut by 1 base, the J end by 0 bases, with 7 bases between. The CDR3 DNA sequence: TGTGCCAGCAGCTTAGGTCGTTATAGCAATCAGCCCCAGCATTTT. It translates to CASSLGRYSNQPQHF.

The V call is TRBV7-2, the J call TRBJ1-1; weak D call: TRBD1 (6 bases). V dropped 1 base and J dropped 0 bases, with 9 bases sitting between them. Germline V gene lookup returns CDR1 SGHTA and CDR2 FQGNSA. This CDR3 has 15 residues. CDR3 in amino acids: CASSLGRTVNTEAFF. The CDR3 coding sequence is TGTGCCAGCAGCTTAGGAAGGACAGTGAACACTGAAGCTTTCTTT.

V usage is TRBV19 and J usage is TRBJ2-1; TRBD1 agrees at 9 bases. The ends lost 9 bases at V and 4 bases at J; junction bases unmatched: 4. The CDR3 sequence is 13 residues long. Germline V gives CDR1 LNHDA, CDR2 SQIVND (reference sequence). The CDR3 loop is CASGTGIYNEQFF. CDR3 coding DNA: TGTGCCAGCGGGACAGGGATTTACAATGAGCAGTTCTTC.